The rows below give T cell receptor beta chains drawn from one sample of a study of vaccination and CD4 T cells after COVID-19. In TCRdb, the PCR reads were re-called with MiXCR into one record per CDR3 protein. The table lists more than 20,000 distinct CDR3 sequences, over 40% of them singletons, with approximately 1.1% in the top ten. Source: CD4+ T cells from blood, taken before SARS-CoV-2 vaccination. The receptors stem from a human donor who had recovered from COVID-19. CDR3s include the opening cysteine and the closing phenylalanine or tryptophan. The D gene is left open where the match is weak. Expanded clones are given a class, and other clones once, few, many or no size at all.

d_gene	v_gene	j_gene	abundance	CDR3aa	CDR3nt
TRBD1	TRBV20-1	TRBJ2-3	-	CSAREGGIPATDTQYF	TGCAGTGCTAGAGAAGGGGGCATTCCCGCCACAGATACGCAGTATTTT
-	TRBV20-1	TRBJ2-7	few	CSAPTERYEQYF	TGCAGTGCGCCGACAGAGCGCTACGAGCAGTACTTC
TRBD1	TRBV4-1	TRBJ1-5	-	CASSQIRGLGQPQHF	TGCGCCAGCAGCCAAATCAGGGGGCTAGGTCAGCCCCAGCATTTT
-	TRBV2	TRBJ2-3	-	CASSRDTSSGTDTQYF	TGTGCCAGCAGCCGGGACACTTCGTCGGGCACAGATACGCAGTATTTT
-	TRBV20-1	TRBJ1-5	-	CSASWGKGGQPQHF	TGCAGTGCTAGTTGGGGGAAGGGAGGACAGCCCCAGCATTTT
-	TRBV20-1	TRBJ1-5	-	CSASLYSNQPQHF	TGCAGTGCTAGTCTCTATAGCAATCAGCCCCAGCATTTT
-	TRBV10-3	TRBJ1-1	-	CAIKEGVGGEGTEAFF	TGTGCCATCAAGGAGGGGGTAGGCGGGGAGGGGACTGAAGCTTTCTTT
-	TRBV28	TRBJ1-5	once	CASRNFWYSNQPQHF	TGTGCCAGCAGAAATTTCTGGTATAGCAATCAGCCCCAGCATTTT
-	TRBV7-9	TRBJ1-6	few	CASSPLSGNNSPLHF	TGTGCCAGCAGCCCTCTTTCAGGGAATAATTCACCCCTCCACTTT
-	TRBV6-1	TRBJ2-7	-	CASRGTGNEQYF	TGTGCCAGCAGGGGGACTGGGAACGAGCAGTACTTC
TRBD2	TRBV18	TRBJ2-7	-	CASSYGRGGYEQYF	TGTGCCAGCTCATACGGACGGGGGGGCTACGAGCAGTACTTC
-	TRBV20-1	TRBJ2-1	once	CSASMTSSYNEQFF	TGCAGTGCTAGTATGACTAGCTCCTACAATGAGCAGTTCTTC
TRBD2	TRBV6-5	TRBJ2-1	-	CASSYRTSGRVGEQFF	TGTGCCAGCAGTTACAGGACTAGCGGGAGGGTGGGTGAGCAGTTCTTC
-	TRBV7-2	TRBJ2-7	-	CASSKGVAGGLYEQYF	TGTGCCAGCAGCAAGGGGGTCGCCGGGGGTTTGTACGAGCAGTACTTC
-	TRBV19	TRBJ2-7	-	CASSISWSWGRPYEQYF	TGTGCCAGTAGTATATCATGGTCGTGGGGGCGGCCCTACGAGCAGTACTTC
-	TRBV6-2/TRBV6-3	TRBJ1-2	few	CASSRSSHTEDYGYTF	TGTGCCAGCAGTCGATCCAGCCACACAGAGGACTATGGCTACACCTTC
TRBD2	TRBV12-3/TRBV12-4	TRBJ2-2	-	CASSLGLVHTGELFF	TGTGCCAGCAGTCTGGGACTAGTTCACACCGGGGAGCTGTTTTTT
TRBD1	TRBV2	TRBJ2-7	few	CASSARGQGNYEQYF	TGTGCCAGCAGTGCCAGGGGACAGGGAAACTACGAGCAGTACTTC
-	TRBV7-9	TRBJ2-3	-	CASSFRTPDTQYF	TGTGCCAGCAGCTTCCGAACCCCCGATACGCAGTATTTT
-	TRBV4-1	TRBJ2-7	-	CASSQWGSRESYEQYF	TGCGCCAGCAGCCAATGGGGGTCCAGGGAATCCTACGAGCAGTACTTC
TRBD2	TRBV15	TRBJ2-1	-	CATSRDGRGLASEQFF	TGTGCCACCAGCAGAGATGGTAGAGGACTAGCCTCTGAGCAGTTCTTC
TRBD1	TRBV30	TRBJ1-6	few	CAWEGTGWNSPLHF	TGTGCCTGGGAGGGGACAGGGTGGAATTCACCCCTCCACTTT
-	TRBV7-3	TRBJ2-3	few	CASSLGTDTQYF	TGTGCCAGCAGCTTAGGAACAGATACGCAGTATTTT
TRBD2	TRBV5-1	TRBJ2-5	-	CASSLAPGGRETQYF	TGCGCCAGCAGCTTGGCTCCGGGGGGAAGAGAGACCCAGTACTTC
TRBD1	TRBV24-1	TRBJ1-1	-	CATRTGWNTEAFF	TGTGCCACCAGGACAGGGTGGAACACTGAAGCTTTCTTT
-	TRBV6-1	TRBJ1-2	-	CASREGAGPYGYTF	TGTGCCAGCAGAGAGGGCGCGGGTCCGTATGGCTACACCTTC
-	TRBV7-2	TRBJ1-1	few	CASSDPQATEAFF	TGTGCCAGCAGCGACCCTCAGGCCACTGAAGCTTTCTTT
-	TRBV7-9	TRBJ1-2	-	CASSLGRNYGYTF	TGTGCCAGCAGCTTAGGACGGAACTATGGCTACACCTTC
TRBD1	TRBV20-1	TRBJ1-1	-	CSAREGQGGGQAFF	TGCAGTGCTAGAGAGGGACAGGGTGGAGGACAAGCTTTCTTT
-	TRBV7-8	TRBJ2-7	-	CASSLDRSSYEQYF	TGTGCCAGCAGCTTAGACCGAAGCTCCTACGAGCAGTACTTC
-	TRBV11-3	TRBJ1-5	few	CASTTDYSNQPQHF	TGTGCCAGCACTACAGATTATAGCAATCAGCCCCAGCATTTT
-	TRBV24-1	TRBJ1-2	-	CATSTRLGGYTF	TGTGCCACCAGTACTCGGCTCGGAGGCTACACCTTC
TRBD2	TRBV20-1	TRBJ2-7	few	CSAREASSSGRNEQYF	TGCAGTGCTAGAGAGGCCTCGAGTAGCGGGAGAAACGAGCAGTACTTC
-	TRBV6-1	TRBJ1-2	-	CASRTTGPYGYTF	TGTGCCAGCAGGACGACAGGACCCTATGGCTACACCTTC
-	TRBV6-1	TRBJ2-2	-	CASSEALGGTGELFF	TGTGCCAGCAGTGAAGCGCTTGGGGGAACCGGGGAGCTGTTTTTT
-	TRBV15	TRBJ2-7	few	CATSRVGGYEQYF	TGTGCCACCAGCAGAGTAGGCGGCTACGAGCAGTACTTC
-	TRBV10-2	TRBJ1-1	few	CASRASRGVNTEAFF	TGCGCCAGCAGAGCTAGTAGGGGGGTGAACACTGAAGCTTTCTTT
-	TRBV7-2	TRBJ2-2	few	CASSLRQNTGELFF	TGTGCCAGCAGCCTACGCCAGAACACCGGGGAGCTGTTTTTT
TRBD1	TRBV7-9	TRBJ1-5	-	CASSPGTGIRQPQHF	TGTGCCAGCAGCCCCGGGACAGGGATAAGACAGCCCCAGCATTTT
-	TRBV2	TRBJ2-5	-	CASSQHTGTLQETQYF	TGTGCCAGCAGCCAGCATACCGGGACTCTACAAGAGACCCAGTATTTC
-	TRBV20-1	TRBJ2-5	few	CSAGTGTLQETQYF	TGCAGTGCTGGAACCGGGACGTTGCAAGAGACCCAGTACTTC
-	TRBV28	TRBJ1-2	-	CASSTSRPKGSYGYTF	TGTGCCAGCAGTACCTCTCGTCCAAAGGGATCCTATGGCTACACCTTC
TRBD1	TRBV12-3/TRBV12-4	TRBJ2-7	-	CASSSRTGGYEQYF	TGTGCCAGCAGTTCACGGACAGGGGGCTACGAGCAGTACTTC
-	TRBV5-3	TRBJ2-1	-	CARSLVKNNEQFF	TGTGCCAGAAGCCTGGTTAAGAACAATGAGCAGTTCTTC